The sequence of this T cell receptor (beta chain) was determined in a study of T cells in Graves' hyperthyroidism and ophthalmopathy. Regions amplified from RNA transcripts were the TCR beta CDR3 regions. First-round RT-PCR with HTBI primers amplified the TCR CDR3 region. One entry per CDR3 protein results from TCRdb running MiXCR on the multiplex PCR reads. The table has about 570,000 distinct CDR3 sequences, about half seen once; the top ten hold over 15%. There are 14 residues in the CDR3. The germline V and J ends were trimmed by 4 bases and 3 bases, with 13 bases remaining between them. CDR1 SGDLS and CDR2 YYNGEE come from the germline V gene. Lactation, pregnancy, other autoimmune disease or uncontrolled infection led to exclusion of patients.

The receptor comes from an adult woman with Graves' disease, either hyperthyroidism or ophthalmopathy (not recorded which). The sample comprised peripheral blood or thyroid tissue (not recorded which). The chain recombines TRBV9 with TRBJ1-2; D possibly corresponds to TRBD1 (5 bases). The CDR3 loop reads CASSPQGEDYGYTF. CDR3 in DNA: TGTGCCAGCAGCCCCCAAGGGGAGGACTATGGCTACACCTTC.